What follows is one TCR beta chain and its context. This specimen belongs to a study of shared clonotypes between healthy human individuals. The method was immunoSEQ multiplex PCR; TCRdb's version includes in-frame clones alone and lacks a portion of them. The table records roughly 320,000 clones, around 86% of them present only once. The sequence was collected from a man aged 18 to 30 in good health. Input material: memory CD8+ T cells sorted from blood. The sample's subset: CD45RO+ cells pooled with CCR7-negative TemRA cells.

CDR3 loop: CASSRLAGVNEQFF. CDR3 bases: TGTGCCAGCAGCCGCCTAGCGGGGGTCAATGAGCAGTTCTTC. The rearrangement joins TRBV7-3 to TRBJ2-1, with TRBD2 matching 10 bases. Looked up from germline, CDR1 is SGHTA and CDR2 is FQGTGA. The CDR3 spans 14 residues. Trimming at V came to 5 bases and at J to 6 bases, leaving 4 bases not matched to a gene. Together with reference TRBV7-3 and TRBJ2-1, the CDR3 gives the full variable domain: GAGVSQTPSNKVTEKGKYVELRCDPISGHTALYWYRQSLGQGPEFLIYFQGTGAADDSGLPNDRFFAVRPEGSVSTLKIQRTERGDSAVYLCASSRLAGVNEQFFGPGTRLTVL.